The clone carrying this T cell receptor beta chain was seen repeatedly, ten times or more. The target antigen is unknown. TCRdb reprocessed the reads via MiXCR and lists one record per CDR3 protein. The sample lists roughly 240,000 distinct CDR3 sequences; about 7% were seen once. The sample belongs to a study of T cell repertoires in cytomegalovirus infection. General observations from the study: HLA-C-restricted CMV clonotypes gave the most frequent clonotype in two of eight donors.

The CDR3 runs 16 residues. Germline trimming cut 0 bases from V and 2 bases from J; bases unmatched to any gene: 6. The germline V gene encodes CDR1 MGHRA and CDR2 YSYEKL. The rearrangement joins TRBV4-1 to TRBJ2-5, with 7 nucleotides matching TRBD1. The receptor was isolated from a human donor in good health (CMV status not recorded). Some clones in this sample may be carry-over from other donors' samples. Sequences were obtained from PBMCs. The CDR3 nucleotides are TGCGCCAGCAGCCAAGATAAGAGGGGGCCACAAGAGACCCAGTACTTC. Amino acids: CASSQDKRGPQETQYF.